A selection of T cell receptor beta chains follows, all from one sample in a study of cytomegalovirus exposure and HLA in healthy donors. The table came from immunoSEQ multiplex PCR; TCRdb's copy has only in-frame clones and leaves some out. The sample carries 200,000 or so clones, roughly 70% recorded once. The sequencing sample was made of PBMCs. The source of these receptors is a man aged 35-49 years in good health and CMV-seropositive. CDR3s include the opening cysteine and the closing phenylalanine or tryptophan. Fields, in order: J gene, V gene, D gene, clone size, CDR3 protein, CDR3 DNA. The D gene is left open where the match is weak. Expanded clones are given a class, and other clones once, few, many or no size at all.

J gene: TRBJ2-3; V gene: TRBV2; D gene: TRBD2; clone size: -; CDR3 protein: CASSVLAGALYF; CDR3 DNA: TGTGCCAGCAGTGTTCTAGCGGGGGCTCTGTATTTT
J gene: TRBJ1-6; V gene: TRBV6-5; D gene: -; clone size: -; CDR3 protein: CASSLRGTQPSPLHF; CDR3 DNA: TGTGCCAGCAGCCTCCGGGGAACGCAGCCTTCCCCCCTCCACTTT
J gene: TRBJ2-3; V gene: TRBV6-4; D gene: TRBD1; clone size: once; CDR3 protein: CASSWGQGITDTQYF; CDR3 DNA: TGTGCCAGCAGTTGGGGACAGGGGATAACAGATACGCAGTATTTT
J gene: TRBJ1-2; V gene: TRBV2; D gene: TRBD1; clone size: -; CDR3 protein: CASSPPAQGPMGGYTF; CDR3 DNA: TGTGCCAGCAGCCCCCCCGCACAGGGGCCAATGGGCGGCTACACCTTC
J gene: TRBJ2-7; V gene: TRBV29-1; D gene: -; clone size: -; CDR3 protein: CSAVRGYEQYF; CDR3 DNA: TGCAGCGCAGTCAGGGGCTACGAGCAGTACTTC
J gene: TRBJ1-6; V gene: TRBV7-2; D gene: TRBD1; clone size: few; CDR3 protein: CASRPDRFGFSPLHF; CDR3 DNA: TGTGCCAGCAGGCCGGACAGGTTTGGGTTTTCACCCCTCCACTTT
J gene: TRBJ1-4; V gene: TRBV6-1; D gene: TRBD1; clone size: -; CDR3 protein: CASSWDRGHEKLFF; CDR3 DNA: TGTGCCAGCAGCTGGGACAGGGGACATGAAAAACTGTTTTTT
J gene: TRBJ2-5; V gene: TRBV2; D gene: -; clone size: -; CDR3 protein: CASSTGGVVEQYF; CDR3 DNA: TGTGCCAGCAGTACAGGGGGGGTGGTAGAGCAGTACTTC
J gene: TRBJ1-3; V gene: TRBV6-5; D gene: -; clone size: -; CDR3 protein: CASSYSRRTSGNTIYF; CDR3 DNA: TGTGCCAGCAGTTACTCGAGGAGAACCTCTGGAAACACCATATATTTT
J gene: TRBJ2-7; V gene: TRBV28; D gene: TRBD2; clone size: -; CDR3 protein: CASSPTGLAKAYEQYF; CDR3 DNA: TGTGCCAGCAGTCCCACAGGACTAGCCAAAGCCTACGAGCAGTACTTC
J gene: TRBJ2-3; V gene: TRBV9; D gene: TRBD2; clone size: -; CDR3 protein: CASSVGLAGGPDTQYF; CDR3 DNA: TGTGCCAGCAGCGTAGGCCTAGCGGGGGGGCCAGATACGCAGTATTTT